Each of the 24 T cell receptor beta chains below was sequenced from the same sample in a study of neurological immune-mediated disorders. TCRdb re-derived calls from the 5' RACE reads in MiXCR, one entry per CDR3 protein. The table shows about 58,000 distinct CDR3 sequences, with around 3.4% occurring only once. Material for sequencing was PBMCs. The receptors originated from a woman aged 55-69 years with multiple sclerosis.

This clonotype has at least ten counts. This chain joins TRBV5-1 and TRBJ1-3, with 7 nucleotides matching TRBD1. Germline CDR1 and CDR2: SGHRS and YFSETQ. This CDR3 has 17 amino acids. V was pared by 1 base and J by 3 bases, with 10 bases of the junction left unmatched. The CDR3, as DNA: TGCGCCAGCAGCTTGCGAGCAGGGGGTACAGTTGGAAACACCATATATTTT. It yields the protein CASSLRAGGTVGNTIYF.

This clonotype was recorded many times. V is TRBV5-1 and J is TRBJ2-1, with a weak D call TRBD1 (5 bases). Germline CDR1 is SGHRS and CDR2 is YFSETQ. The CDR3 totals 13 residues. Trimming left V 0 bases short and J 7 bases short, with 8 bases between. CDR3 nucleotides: TGCGCCAGCAGCTTGGCCAGGGTTAATGAGCAGTTCTTC. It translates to CASSLARVNEQFF.

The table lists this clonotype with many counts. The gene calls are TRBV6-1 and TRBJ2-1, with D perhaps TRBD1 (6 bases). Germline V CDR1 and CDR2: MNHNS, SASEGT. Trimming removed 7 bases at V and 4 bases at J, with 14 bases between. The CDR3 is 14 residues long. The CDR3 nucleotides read TGTGCCAGCAACCGGGACATACTATACAATGAGCAGTTCTTC. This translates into CASNRDILYNEQFF.

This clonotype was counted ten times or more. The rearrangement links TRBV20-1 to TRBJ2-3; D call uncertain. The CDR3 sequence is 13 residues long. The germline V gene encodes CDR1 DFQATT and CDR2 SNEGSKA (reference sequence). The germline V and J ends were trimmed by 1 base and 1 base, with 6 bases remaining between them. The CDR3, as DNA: TGCAGTGCTAGAGCCACCGGCACAGATACGCAGTATTTT. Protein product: CSARATGTDTQYF.

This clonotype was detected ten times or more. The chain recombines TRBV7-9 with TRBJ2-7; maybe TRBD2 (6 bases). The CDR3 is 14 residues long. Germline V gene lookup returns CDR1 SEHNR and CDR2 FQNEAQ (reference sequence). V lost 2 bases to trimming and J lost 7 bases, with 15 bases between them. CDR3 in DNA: TGTGCCAGCAGCTTAAGCGGGTCGGTGGTTGAGCAGTACTTC. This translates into CASSLSGSVVEQYF.

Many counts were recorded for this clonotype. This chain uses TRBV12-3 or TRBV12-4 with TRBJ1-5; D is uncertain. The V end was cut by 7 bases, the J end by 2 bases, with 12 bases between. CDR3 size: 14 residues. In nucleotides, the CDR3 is TGTGCCAGCAACTTGGGTCTCGGCAATCAGCCCCAGCATTTT. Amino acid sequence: CASNLGLGNQPQHF.

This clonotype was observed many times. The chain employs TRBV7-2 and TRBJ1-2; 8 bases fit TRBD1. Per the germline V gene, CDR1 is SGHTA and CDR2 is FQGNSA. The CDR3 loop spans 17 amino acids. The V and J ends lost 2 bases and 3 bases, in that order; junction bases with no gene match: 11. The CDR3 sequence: CASSLMMDRETYYGYTF. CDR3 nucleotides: TGTGCCAGCAGCTTAATGATGGACAGGGAGACCTACTATGGCTACACCTTC. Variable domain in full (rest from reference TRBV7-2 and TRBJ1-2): GAGVSQSPSNKVTEKGKDVELRCDPISGHTALYWYRQSLGQGLEFLIYFQGNSAPDKSGLPSDRFSAERTGGSVSTLTIQRTQQEDSAVYLCASSLMMDRETYYGYTFGSGTRLTVV.

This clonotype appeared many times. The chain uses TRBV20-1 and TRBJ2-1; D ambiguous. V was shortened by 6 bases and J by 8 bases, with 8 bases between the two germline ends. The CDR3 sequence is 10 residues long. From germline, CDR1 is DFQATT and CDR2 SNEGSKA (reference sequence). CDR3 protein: CSAPLDEQFF. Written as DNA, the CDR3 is TGCAGTGCCCCCCTGGATGAGCAGTTCTTC.

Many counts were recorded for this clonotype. CDR3 residues: CSATFPPQHF. The CDR3 DNA reads as TGCAGCGCCACCTTTCCGCCCCAGCATTTT. J is TRBJ1-5 and V is TRBV29-1; D gene unclear. The germline V and J ends were trimmed by 7 bases and 9 bases, with 10 bases remaining between them. CDR3 size: 10 residues. Germline V gene lookup returns CDR1 SQVTM and CDR2 ANQGSEA. Together with reference TRBV29-1 and TRBJ1-5, the CDR3 gives the full variable domain: SAVISQKPSRDICQRGTSLTIQCQVDSQVTMMFWYRQQPGQSLTLIATANQGSEATYESGFVIDKFPISRPNLTFSTLTVSNMSPEDSSIYLCSATFPPQHFGDGTRLSIL.

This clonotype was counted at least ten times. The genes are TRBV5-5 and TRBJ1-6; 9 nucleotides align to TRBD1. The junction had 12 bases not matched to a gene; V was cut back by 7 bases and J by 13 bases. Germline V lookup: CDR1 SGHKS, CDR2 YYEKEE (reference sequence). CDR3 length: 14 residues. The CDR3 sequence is CASATGTGIFPLHF. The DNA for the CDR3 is TGTGCCAGCGCAACCGGGACAGGGATTTTCCCCCTCCACTTT. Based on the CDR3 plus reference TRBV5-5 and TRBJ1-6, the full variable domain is DAGVTQSPTHLIKTRGQQVTLRCSPISGHKSVSWYQQVLGQGPQFIFQYYEKEERGRGNFPDRFSARQFPNYSSELNVNALLLGDSALYLCASATGTGIFPLHFGNGTRLTVT.

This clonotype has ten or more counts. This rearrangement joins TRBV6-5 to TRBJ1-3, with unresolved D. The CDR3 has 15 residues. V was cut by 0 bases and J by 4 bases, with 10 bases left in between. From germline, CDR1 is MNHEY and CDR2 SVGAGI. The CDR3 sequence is CASSYSARSGNTIYF. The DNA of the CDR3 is TGTGCCAGCAGTTACTCGGCCAGGTCCGGAAACACCATATATTTT.

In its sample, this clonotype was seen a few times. CDR3 amino acids: CASSPGQKTLYEQYF. The CDR3, as DNA: TGTGCCAGCAGCCCGGGACAGAAGACCTTGTACGAGCAGTACTTC. The rearrangement links TRBV3-1 to TRBJ2-7, with 7 nucleotides matching TRBD1. This CDR3 contains 15 residues. CDR1 is LGHDT and CDR2 is YNNKEL in the germline V gene (reference sequence). The junction had 10 bases not matched to a gene; V was cut back by 4 bases and J by 4 bases.

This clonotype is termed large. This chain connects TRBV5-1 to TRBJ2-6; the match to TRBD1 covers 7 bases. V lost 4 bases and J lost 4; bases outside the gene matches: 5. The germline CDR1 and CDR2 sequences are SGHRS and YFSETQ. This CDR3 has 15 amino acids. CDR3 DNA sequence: TGCGCCAGCAGCCACAGGGGCGCGGGGGCCAACGTCCTGACTTTC. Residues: CASSHRGAGANVLTF.

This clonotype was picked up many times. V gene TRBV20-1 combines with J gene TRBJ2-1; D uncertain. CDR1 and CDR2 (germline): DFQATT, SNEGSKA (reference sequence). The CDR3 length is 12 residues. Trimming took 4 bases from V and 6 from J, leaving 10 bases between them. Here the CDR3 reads CSAMDLGNEQFF. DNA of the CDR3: TGCAGTGCTATGGATCTAGGCAATGAGCAGTTCTTC.

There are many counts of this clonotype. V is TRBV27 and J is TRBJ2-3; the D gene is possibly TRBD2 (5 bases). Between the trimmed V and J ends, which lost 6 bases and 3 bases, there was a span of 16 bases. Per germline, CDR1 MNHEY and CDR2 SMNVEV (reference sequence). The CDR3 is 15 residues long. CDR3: CASRVTSSVTDTQYF. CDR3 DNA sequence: TGTGCCAGCAGGGTAACTAGTTCGGTAACAGATACGCAGTATTTT.

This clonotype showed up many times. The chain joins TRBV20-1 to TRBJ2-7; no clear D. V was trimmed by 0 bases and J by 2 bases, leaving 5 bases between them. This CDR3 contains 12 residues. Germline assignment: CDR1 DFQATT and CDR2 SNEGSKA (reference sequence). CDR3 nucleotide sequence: TGCAGTGCTAGAGATCGTGCCTACGAGCAGTACTTC. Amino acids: CSARDRAYEQYF.

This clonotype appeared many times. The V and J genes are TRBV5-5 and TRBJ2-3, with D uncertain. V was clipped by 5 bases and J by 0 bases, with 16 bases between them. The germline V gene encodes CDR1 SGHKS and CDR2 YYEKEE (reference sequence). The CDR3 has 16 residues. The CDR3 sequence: CASSLQLSSSTDTQYF. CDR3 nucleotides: TGTGCCAGCAGTCTTCAGCTTTCTTCTAGCACAGATACGCAGTATTTT.

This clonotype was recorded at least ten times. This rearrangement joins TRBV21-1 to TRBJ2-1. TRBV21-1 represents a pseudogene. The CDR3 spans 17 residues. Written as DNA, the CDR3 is TGTGCCAGCAGCAAAGTCGATTACTTCCTACCCTACAATGAGCAGTTCTTC. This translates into CASSKVDYFLPYNEQFF.

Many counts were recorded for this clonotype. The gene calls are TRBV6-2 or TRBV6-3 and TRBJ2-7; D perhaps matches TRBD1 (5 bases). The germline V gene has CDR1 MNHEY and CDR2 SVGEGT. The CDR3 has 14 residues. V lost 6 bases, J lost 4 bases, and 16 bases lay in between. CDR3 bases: TGTGCCAGCAGACCCGTCAGGGTGGGGTACGAGCAGTACTTC. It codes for CASRPVRVGYEQYF.

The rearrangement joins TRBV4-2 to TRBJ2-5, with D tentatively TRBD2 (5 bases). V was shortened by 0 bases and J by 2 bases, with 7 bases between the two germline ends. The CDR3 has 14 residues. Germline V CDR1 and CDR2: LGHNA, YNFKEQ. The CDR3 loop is CASSQERVQETQYF. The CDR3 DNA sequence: TGTGCCAGCAGCCAAGAGCGGGTACAAGAGACCCAGTACTTC.

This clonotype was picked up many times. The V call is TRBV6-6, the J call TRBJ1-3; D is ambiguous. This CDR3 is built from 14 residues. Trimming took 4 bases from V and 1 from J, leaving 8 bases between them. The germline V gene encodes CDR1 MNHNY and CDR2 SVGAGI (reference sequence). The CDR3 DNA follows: TGTGCCAGCAGTTCGGGGATATCTGGAAACACCATATATTTT. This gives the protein CASSSGISGNTIYF.

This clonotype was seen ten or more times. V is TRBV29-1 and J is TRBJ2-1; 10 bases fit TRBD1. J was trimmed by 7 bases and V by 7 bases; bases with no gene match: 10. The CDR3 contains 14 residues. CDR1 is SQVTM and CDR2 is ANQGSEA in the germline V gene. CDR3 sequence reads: CSAKPGQGRNEQFF. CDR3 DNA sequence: TGCAGCGCGAAGCCGGGACAGGGGAGGAATGAGCAGTTCTTC.

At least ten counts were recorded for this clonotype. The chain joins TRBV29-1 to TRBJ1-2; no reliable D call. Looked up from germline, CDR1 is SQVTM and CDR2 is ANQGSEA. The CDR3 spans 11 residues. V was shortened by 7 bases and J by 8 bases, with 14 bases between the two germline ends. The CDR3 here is CSASHGSGYTF. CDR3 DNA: TGCAGCGCCTCACACGGTAGCGGCTACACCTTC.

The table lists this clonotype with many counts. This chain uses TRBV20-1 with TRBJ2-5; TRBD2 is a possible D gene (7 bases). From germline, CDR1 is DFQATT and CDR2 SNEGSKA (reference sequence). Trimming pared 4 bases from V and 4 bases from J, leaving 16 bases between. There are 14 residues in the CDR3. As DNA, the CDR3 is TGCAGTGCTATACGGGGAGGGGGTGGAGAGACCCAGTACTTC. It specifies CSAIRGGGGETQYF.